What follows are 10 T cell receptor beta chains derived from one specimen sequenced in a study of blood T cell repertoires in COVID-19. Method: immunoSEQ multiplex PCR; TCRdb's copy keeps in-frame clones and lacks some. This repertoire shows about 62,000 clones, around four fifths found once; its top ten account for 5.5% to 7%. Sequencing was performed on peripheral blood. These receptors were collected from a woman in her forties or fifties with active or convalescent COVID-19.

The V gene is TRBV12-3 or TRBV12-4, the J gene TRBJ2-3; D ambiguous. The CDR3 has 13 amino acids. The germline V and J ends were trimmed by 8 bases and 0 bases, with 9 bases remaining between them. CDR3 loop: CASGLGSTDTQYF. DNA of the CDR3: TGTGCCAGCGGGTTGGGCAGCACAGATACGCAGTATTTT.

V and J are TRBV18 and TRBJ2-5; tentative D call: TRBD1 (6 bases). The CDR3 has 18 residues. The germline V gene has CDR1 KGHSH and CDR2 LQKENI. V lost 0 bases and J 2 bases, leaving 19 bases between the germline ends. The CDR3 protein is CASSPPIRGRDIQETQYF. CDR3 nucleotide sequence: TGTGCCAGCTCACCACCGATCAGGGGACGAGATATTCAAGAGACCCAGTACTTC.

This clone was recorded once. The chain carries TRBV15 and TRBJ2-7; 7 nucleotides match TRBD1. Unmatched junction bases numbered 12, after V lost 1 base and J lost 6 bases. CDR1 LNHNV and CDR2 YYDKDF come from the germline V gene (reference sequence). The CDR3 is 16 residues long. The DNA for the CDR3 is TGTGCCACCAGCAGAGGGGGACAGAAGTTCTTGTCCGAGCAGTACTTC. Its protein product is CATSRGGQKFLSEQYF. The full variable domain, completed using reference TRBV15 and TRBJ2-7, is DAMVIQNPRYQVTQFGKPVTLSCSQTLNHNVMYWYQQKSSQAPKLLFHYYDKDFNNEADTPDNFQSRRPNTSFCFLDIRSPGLGDTAMYLCATSRGGQKFLSEQYFGPGTRLTVT.

The CDR3 spells CAISDSTDNYGYTF. In DNA, the CDR3 is TGTGCCATCAGTGACAGTACAGATAACTATGGCTACACCTTC. The chain employs TRBV10-3 and TRBJ1-2, with D hard to call. V lost 3 bases, J lost 1 base, and 9 bases lay in between. Germline CDR1 is ENHRY and CDR2 is SYGVKD. The CDR3 runs 14 residues.

This clone was counted between two and nine times. This chain links TRBV4-2 with TRBJ2-1; 11 nucleotides line up with TRBD2. J gave up 0 bases and V 1 base, and 2 bases lay outside the gene matches. Germline loops: CDR1 LGHNA, CDR2 YNFKEQ. The CDR3 runs to 17 residues. CDR3 in DNA: TGTGCCAGCAGCCAAGGACTAGCGGGATCCTCCTACAATGAGCAGTTCTTC. It codes for CASSQGLAGSSYNEQFF.

The chain employs TRBV11-1 and TRBJ1-2, with TRBD1 matching over 9 bases. Germline values: CDR1 SGHAT, CDR2 FQDESV (reference sequence). The V segment lost 4 bases and the J segment 6 bases; nucleotides outside the gene matches: 9. The CDR3 length is 15 residues. CDR3 DNA sequence: TGTGCCAGCAGCTCCCGGACAGGGGCCCTCCATGGCTACACCTTC. It specifies CASSSRTGALHGYTF.

Remarks on this clone: The sample contains more than one DNA sequence encoding this CDR3. The V call is TRBV5-5, the J call TRBJ2-6; weak D call: TRBD2 (6 bases). The CDR3 extends over 15 amino acids. Germline CDR1 reads SGHKS; CDR2 reads YYEKEE (reference sequence). With 0 bases removed from V and 2 bases from J, the gap between germline ends came to 6 bases. The CDR3 is CASSLAGAGANVLTF. The CDR3 coding sequence is TGTGCCAGCAGCTTGGCGGGGGCTGGGGCCAACGTCCTGACTTTC.

V and J are TRBV7-9 and TRBJ2-5, with TRBD2 matching over 7 bases. Trimming removed 4 bases from V and 4 bases from J; junction bases left unmatched: 15. Germline V gene data show CDR1 as SEHNR and CDR2 as FQNEAQ (reference sequence). The CDR3 is made up of 17 amino acids. CDR3 amino acids: CASSSPSAGVRGETQYF. The CDR3 coding sequence is TGTGCCAGCAGCTCCCCGTCTGCGGGAGTACGGGGAGAGACCCAGTACTTC.

CDR3 in DNA: TGTGCCTGGAGGTGGGGGCAGGGAAGAACTGAAGCTTTCTTT. Its protein is CAWRWGQGRTEAFF. The V call is TRBV30, the J call TRBJ1-1, with a tentative D call TRBD1 (6 bases). This CDR3 contains 14 residues. Germline assignment: CDR1 GTSNPN and CDR2 SVGIG (reference sequence). Trimming left V 3 bases short and J 5 bases short, with 16 bases between.

This clone was recorded a few times. CDR3 DNA: TGTGCCAGCAGCCCATATAGCGGGGGGTCCTACAATGAGCAGTTCTTC. Its protein is CASSPYSGGSYNEQFF. The V and J genes are TRBV7-9 and TRBJ2-1; 10 bases line up with TRBD2. With V trimmed by 5 bases and J by 1 base, 5 bases remained unmatched. Germline CDR1 and CDR2: SEHNR and FQNEAQ (reference sequence). The CDR3 spans 16 residues.